A single sample is the source of the 30 T cell receptor beta chains below, sequenced in a study of T cell repertoires in cytomegalovirus infection. TCRdb re-derived calls from the reads in MiXCR, one entry per CDR3 protein. The data contain 200,000 to 300,000 distinct CDR3 sequences, roughly an eighth of them seen just once; the ten biggest clones take up 8.5% to 10%. Sequenced sample: PBMCs. These receptors all come from a human donor in good health (CMV status not recorded). Some clones in this sample may be carry-over from other donors' samples.

This clonotype was counted ten times or more. The chain employs TRBV7-2 and TRBJ2-7, with D possibly being TRBD1 or TRBD2 (5 bases each). Trimming took off 3 bases at V and 8 bases at J, with 11 bases between the two ends. The CDR3 extends over 12 amino acids. CDR1 and CDR2 from the germline V gene are SGHTA and FQGNSA. As DNA, the CDR3 is TGTGCCAGCAGCTTCGGTCCGGGACAGCAGTACTTC. This sequence encodes CASSFGPGQQYF.

This clonotype was seen many times. The chain is built from TRBV5-4 and TRBJ2-5, with unresolved D. V was pared by 0 bases and J by 1 base, with 10 bases between. Germline-derived CDR1 and CDR2 are SGHNT and YYREEE (reference sequence). The length of the CDR3 is 15 residues. CDR3 protein: CASSLDRGFQETQYF. The CDR3 bases are TGTGCCAGCAGCTTGGACCGTGGGTTCCAAGAGACCCAGTACTTC.

This clonotype was detected only a few times. A read error may explain this, as a much larger clone is one base away. The rearrangement joins TRBV12-3 or TRBV12-4 to TRBJ1-1; a weak D match, TRBD1 (6 bases). Trimming stripped 10 bases from V and 2 bases from J, with 23 bases between. The CDR3 has 16 amino acids. The CDR3, as DNA: TGTGCCAACATGAGGGGGGGGGCGGTTATCAACACTGAAGCTTTCTTT. Its translation is CANMRGGAVINTEAFF.

This clonotype came up many times. The chain recombines TRBV5-1 with TRBJ2-1; D is uncertain. Germline CDR1 reads SGHRS; CDR2 reads YFSETQ. V shed 3 bases and J shed 6 bases, with 10 bases lying between them. This CDR3 has 13 amino acids. The CDR3 DNA is TGCGCCAGCAGCTCCCTATATAGCAATGAGCAGTTCTTC. Residues: CASSSLYSNEQFF. Full variable domain (rest looked up from reference TRBV5-1 and TRBJ2-1): KAGVTQTPRYLIKTRGQQVTLSCSPISGHRSVSWYQQTPGQGLQFLFEYFSETQRNKGNFPGRFSGRQFSNSRSEMNVSTLELGDSALYLCASSSLYSNEQFFGPGTRLTVL.

This chain links TRBV29-1 with TRBJ1-1; no definite D call. Trimming pared 6 bases from V and 5 bases from J, leaving 10 bases between. The CDR3 covers 11 residues. CDR1 and CDR2 from the germline V gene are SQVTM and ANQGSEA. CDR3 in amino acids: CSVLGGTEAFF. CDR3 nucleotides: TGCAGCGTCCTGGGCGGTACTGAAGCTTTCTTT.

This clonotype occurred many times. The chain links TRBV20-1 to TRBJ2-5; no clear D. Trimming cost V 6 bases and J 4 bases, with 9 bases left between them. The CDR3 extends over 11 amino acids. Germline assignment: CDR1 DFQATT and CDR2 SNEGSKA (reference sequence). The CDR3: CSAGMGETQYF. The CDR3 nucleotides read TGCAGTGCGGGAATGGGAGAGACCCAGTACTTC.

The table lists this clonotype with many counts. This chain joins TRBV6-1 and TRBJ1-1; D is uncertain. V shed 4 bases and J shed 2 bases, with 11 bases lying between them. The CDR3 spans 14 residues. CDR1 is MNHNS, CDR2 SASEGT, per germline. The CDR3 protein is CASSVGSGNTEAFF. In nucleotides, the CDR3 is TGTGCCAGCAGTGTCGGGTCGGGAAACACTGAAGCTTTCTTT.

This clonotype was counted at least ten times. The chain combines TRBV7-2 with TRBJ1-6; D gene unclear. Per the germline V gene, CDR1 is SGHTA and CDR2 is FQGNSA. The CDR3 is made up of 13 amino acids. V lost 1 base to trimming and J lost 8 bases, with 6 bases between them. Here the CDR3 DNA reads TGTGCCAGCAGCTTAGAGCGGTATTCACCCCTCCACTTT. Protein product: CASSLERYSPLHF.

This clonotype was counted many times. J is TRBJ1-1 and V is TRBV25-1; D remains unclear. CDR1 is MGHDK, CDR2 SYGVNS, per germline. V was cut by 4 bases and J by 4 bases, with 13 bases left in between. CDR3 size: 14 residues. The CDR3 region has the DNA TGTGCCAGCAGTGTTGGGTTAGGTAGCACTGAAGCTTTCTTT. Translating gives CASSVGLGSTEAFF.

The V and J genes are TRBV29-1 and TRBJ2-1; D is perhaps TRBD2 (6 bases). CDR3 length: 16 residues. V lost 1 base and J lost 4, with 17 bases in between. Germline loops: CDR1 SQVTM, CDR2 ANQGSEA. This CDR3 is CSVEGETSRAYNEQFF. DNA for the CDR3: TGCAGCGTTGAAGGGGAGACTAGTAGGGCTTACAATGAGCAGTTCTTC.

J is TRBJ1-4 and V is TRBV25-1; D unclear. V lost 0 bases to trimming and J lost 8 bases, with 7 bases between them. The CDR3 contains 13 residues. Germline CDR1 and CDR2: MGHDK and SYGVNS. The CDR3 DNA reads as TGTGCCAGCAGTGAATATCTGGGAGAAAAACTGTTTTTT. This gives the protein CASSEYLGEKLFF.

The CDR3 DNA reads as TGTGCCAGCAGCTTAGCGGGAAGTGATGAGCAGTTCTTC. Its protein product is CASSLAGSDEQFF. The chain carries TRBV7-6 and TRBJ2-1; D is uncertain. V dropped 0 bases and J dropped 8 bases, with 8 bases sitting between them. CDR1 and CDR2 (germline): SGHVS, FNYEAQ. The CDR3 extends over 13 amino acids.

The gene calls are TRBV19 and TRBJ2-1, with D unresolved. The CDR3 covers 16 residues. Deletions cut 0 bases from V and 6 bases from J, with 15 bases between. The germline gives CDR1 LNHDA, CDR2 SQIVND (reference sequence). The CDR3 nucleotides read TGTGCCAGTAGTATAGATCTAAGGGTAGTGAGCAATGAGCAGTTCTTC. Its protein is CASSIDLRVVSNEQFF.

This clonotype was found a few times. The chain combines TRBV10-3 with TRBJ1-1; D not certain. CDR1 and CDR2 from the germline V gene are ENHRY and SYGVKD. The CDR3 has 13 residues. Trimming left V 3 bases short and J 10 bases short, with 15 bases between. The CDR3 loop is CAISDSQLVTAFF. As DNA, the CDR3 is TGTGCCATCAGTGACTCACAGCTCGTAACAGCTTTCTTT.

This clonotype was recorded a few times. The chain recombines TRBV3-1 with TRBJ2-3; 7 nucleotides match TRBD2. V dropped 6 bases and J dropped 0; count of bases not matched to a gene: 12. Germline lookup yields CDR1 LGHDT and CDR2 YNNKEL (reference sequence). The CDR3 has 17 residues. This CDR3 is CASSPLSSGTSTDTQYF. The CDR3, as DNA: TGTGCCAGCAGTCCGCTCTCTAGCGGTACTAGCACAGATACGCAGTATTTT.

This clonotype has at least ten counts. The rearrangement uses TRBV5-1 and TRBJ2-3; TRBD2 matches at 7 bases. The CDR3 loop spans 14 amino acids. From germline, CDR1 is SGHRS and CDR2 YFSETQ. With 3 bases clipped from V and 4 bases from J, the junction kept 5 bases outside the gene matches. CDR3 nucleotides: TGCGCCAGCAGCTCCGGCGGGGGTCCAGATACGCAGTATTTT. Its translation is CASSSGGGPDTQYF.

This clonotype was detected a few times. The rearrangement joins TRBV20-1 to TRBJ2-1; 9 positions agree with TRBD2. Germline CDR1 DFQATT, CDR2 SNEGSKA (reference sequence). V gave up 1 base and J gave up 6 bases; unmatched junction bases: 7. The CDR3 is made up of 15 amino acids. The CDR3 DNA follows: TGCAGTGCTAGAGGGGGTAGCGGGGGCCTCAATGAGCAGTTCTTC. Amino acids: CSARGGSGGLNEQFF.

The table lists this clonotype with a few counts. V gene TRBV12-3 or TRBV12-4 combines with J gene TRBJ1-5, with D perhaps matching TRBD1 (5 bases). Trimming left V 3 bases short and J 5 bases short, with 8 bases between. The length of the CDR3 is 13 residues. CDR3 nucleotides: TGTGCCAGCAGTTTCGACAGCTATCAGCCCCAGCATTTT. It codes for CASSFDSYQPQHF.

This clonotype has just a few counts. Here the CDR3 reads CSARDRRRSYEQYF. As DNA, the CDR3 is TGCAGTGCTAGAGATCGGCGGAGGTCCTACGAGCAGTACTTC. The chain couples TRBV20-1 to TRBJ2-7, with D possibly matching TRBD2 (5 bases). Trimming pared 0 bases from V and 1 base from J, leaving 10 bases between. CDR3 length: 14 residues. Germline values: CDR1 DFQATT, CDR2 SNEGSKA (reference sequence).

The DNA of the CDR3 is TGCAGTGCTGCCCTGAAGGGCGGAAATTCACCCCTCCACTTT. As protein: CSAALKGGNSPLHF. V gene TRBV20-1 combines with J gene TRBJ1-6; no reliable D call. V gave up 5 bases and J gave up 7 bases, with 15 bases separating them. This CDR3 is built from 14 residues. Germline-derived CDR1 and CDR2 are DFQATT and SNEGSKA (reference sequence).

Only a few counts were recorded for this clonotype. The J gene is TRBJ1-6, the V gene TRBV2; TRBD1 agrees at 10 bases. CDR1 and CDR2 (germline): SNHLY, FYNNEI. V was clipped by 10 bases and J by 10 bases; unmatched bases: 7. The CDR3 spans 13 residues. This CDR3 reads CANRQGAGSPLHF. The CDR3 bases are TGTGCCAACCGACAGGGGGCAGGGTCACCCCTCCACTTT.

In this sample, this clonotype turned up many times. The genes are TRBV7-8 and TRBJ1-1, with D perhaps matching TRBD1 (6 bases). From germline, CDR1 is SGHVS and CDR2 FQNEAQ. V was cut by 3 bases and J by 2 bases, with 22 bases left in between. CDR3 size: 18 residues. In nucleotides, the CDR3 is TGTGCCAGCAGCTTTAAAATGGGGTCAGGGGTTATCAACACTGAAGCTTTCTTT. It specifies CASSFKMGSGVINTEAFF. The variable domain in full, completed from reference TRBV7-8 and TRBJ1-1, reads GAGVSQSPRYKVAKRGQDVALRCDPISGHVSLFWYQQALGQGPEFLTYFQNEAQLDKSGLPSDRFFAERPEGSVSTLKIQRTQQEDSAVYLCASSFKMGSGVINTEAFFGQGTRLTVV.

This clonotype has at least ten counts. The chain has TRBV7-2 and TRBJ2-7; D not resolved. With 4 bases removed from V and 2 bases from J, the gap between germline ends came to 9 bases. Germline V gene data show CDR1 as SGHTA and CDR2 as FQGNSA. This CDR3 has 13 residues. The CDR3 DNA is TGTGCCAGCAGCTACGGTCCCGCCTACGAGCAGTACTTC. Residues: CASSYGPAYEQYF.

This chain connects TRBV5-1 to TRBJ1-4; 8 bases match TRBD1. J lost 6 bases, V lost 5 bases, and 6 bases had no gene match. Germline CDR1 and CDR2: SGHRS and YFSETQ. CDR3 size: 14 residues. The CDR3 region is CASSSGQGYEKLFF. CDR3 sequence (DNA): TGCGCCAGCAGTTCCGGACAGGGCTATGAAAAACTGTTTTTT.

The sample holds many counts of this clonotype. The chain employs TRBV7-2 and TRBJ2-7, with TRBD2 matching 7 bases. The germline V gene encodes CDR1 SGHTA and CDR2 FQGNSA. The CDR3 loop spans 14 amino acids. J lost 2 bases, V lost 5 bases, and 6 bases had no gene match. Here the CDR3 DNA reads TGTGCCAGCAGCCCCCTAGCGGCACCCTACGAGCAGTACTTC. This encodes CASSPLAAPYEQYF.

A few counts support this clonotype. The chain is built from TRBV6-6 and TRBJ1-4; D is perhaps TRBD1 (5 bases). The CDR3 spans 14 residues. Trimming pared 5 bases from V and 4 bases from J, leaving 11 bases between. The germline CDR1 and CDR2 sequences are MNHNY and SVGAGI (reference sequence). The CDR3 sequence is CASSPGLINEKLFF. In DNA form, the CDR3 reads TGTGCCAGCAGTCCGGGACTGATTAATGAAAAACTGTTTTTT.

The chain carries TRBV14 and TRBJ2-1; no clear D gene. The CDR3 runs 13 residues. V was cut by 0 bases and J by 8 bases, with 8 bases left in between. Germline V CDR1 and CDR2: SGHDN, FVKESK. CDR3 loop: CASSQDVRDEQFF. The CDR3 region has the DNA TGTGCCAGCAGCCAAGACGTCCGGGATGAGCAGTTCTTC.

The chain links TRBV29-1 to TRBJ2-1, with 7 bases identical to TRBD2. Losses at the gene ends were 7 bases for V and 4 bases for J; bases not matched to a gene: 10. CDR3 size: 14 residues. Germline V gene sequence: CDR1 SQVTM, CDR2 ANQGSEA. CDR3 bases: TGCAGCGCCCGGACGGGGGGTCAGTACAATGAGCAGTTCTTC. Protein sequence: CSARTGGQYNEQFF.

This clonotype was seen only a few times. The gene calls are TRBV5-1 and TRBJ2-2, with TRBD2 matching 9 bases. Germline V CDR1 and CDR2: SGHRS, YFSETQ. The CDR3 covers 15 residues. Trimming cost V 5 bases and J 4 bases; bases outside gene matches: 6. The CDR3 sequence is CASRLAGVGTGELFF. In DNA, the CDR3 is TGCGCCAGCAGATTAGCGGGAGTAGGCACCGGGGAGCTGTTTTTT.

There are a few counts of this clonotype. V gene TRBV20-1 combines with J gene TRBJ1-2; 7 bases are a match to TRBD1. CDR3 length: 14 residues. Germline-derived CDR1 and CDR2 are DFQATT and SNEGSKA (reference sequence). Losses at the gene ends were 1 base for V and 2 bases for J; bases not matched to a gene: 4. As DNA, the CDR3 is TGCAGTGCTAGAGTTGAGGGGGCGAACTATGGCTACACCTTC. Translated: CSARVEGANYGYTF.